This T cell receptor beta chain came from a study of blood T cell repertoires in COVID-19. Produced via immunoSEQ multiplex PCR; TCRdb's table is partial and in-frame only. Seen here are some 300,000 clones, 88% observed once, and the top ten hold approximately 6.6%. Per the germline V gene, CDR1 is MRHNA and CDR2 is SNTAGT. The J segment lost 4 bases and the V segment lost 3 bases, leaving 9 bases of the junction unmatched. The CDR3 is made up of 16 amino acids. This clone was detected once. This TCR was sampled from a woman aged 30 to 39 who had recovered from COVID-19. Sequencing was performed on peripheral blood. The rearrangement uses TRBV6-4 and TRBJ2-3; 8 nucleotides align to TRBD2. CDR3 amino acids: CASSEGAAGGSDTQYF. For the CDR3, the DNA is TGTGCCAGCAGTGAGGGTGCCGCGGGGGGATCAGATACGCAGTATTTT.